This passage covers 9 T cell receptor beta chains from one sample sequenced in a study of cytomegalovirus exposure and HLA in healthy donors. The PCR ran on 60 Vbeta and 13 Jbeta primers. Here immunoSEQ multiplex PCR was the method, and the copy in TCRdb shows in-frame clones only, minus some. The sample includes some 120,000 clones, over 65% seen only once; the top ten take around 3.7%. The sample consisted of PBMCs. The receptor set was obtained from a man under 40 in good health and CMV-seronegative.

The V and J genes are TRBV7-2 and TRBJ2-7; TRBD1 might be the D (5 bases). Germline-derived CDR1 and CDR2 are SGHTA and FQGNSA. This CDR3 region has 13 residues. V was shortened by 6 bases and J by 3 bases, with 12 bases between the two germline ends. The CDR3 spells CASSSRQFYEQYF. The CDR3 bases are TGTGCCAGCAGTTCCCGACAGTTCTACGAGCAGTACTTC.

The chain links TRBV5-1 to TRBJ2-5; tentatively, D is TRBD2 (6 bases). This CDR3 has 14 residues. The germline V gene has CDR1 SGHRS and CDR2 YFSETQ. The V gene lost 0 bases and the J gene lost 5 bases, with 11 bases spanning the gap. CDR3 nucleotides: TGCGCCAGCAGCTTGGATGGACTATCCGAGACCCAGTACTTC. Translating it yields CASSLDGLSETQYF.

V usage is TRBV6-5 and J usage is TRBJ2-2; perhaps TRBD1 as D (6 bases). The CDR3 contains 16 residues. Germline assignment: CDR1 MNHEY and CDR2 SVGAGI. V lost 0 bases, J lost 5 bases, and 13 bases lay in between. In DNA, the CDR3 is TGTGCCAGCAGTTACTCGAACAGGGTCGGGACCGGGGAGCTGTTTTTT. Translation gives CASSYSNRVGTGELFF.

This chain connects TRBV13 to TRBJ1-5, with D perhaps matching TRBD1 (5 bases). The CDR3 is 15 residues long. V lost 1 base and J lost 2, with 9 bases in between. CDR1 is PRHDT and CDR2 is FYEKMQ in the germline V gene (reference sequence). The CDR3 spells CASSLAGDGNQPQHF. CDR3 nucleotides: TGTGCCAGCAGCTTAGCGGGGGACGGCAATCAGCCCCAGCATTTT.

This rearrangement joins TRBV5-1 to TRBJ2-7, with 9 positions matching TRBD1. V was clipped by 4 bases and J by 8 bases; unmatched bases: 7. The CDR3 is made up of 13 amino acids. CDR1 is SGHRS, CDR2 YFSETQ, per germline. As DNA, the CDR3 is TGCGCCAGCAGCACTCCCGACAGGGGGAAGCAGTACTTC. Translation gives CASSTPDRGKQYF.

This clone has only a few counts. The rearrangement links TRBV28 to TRBJ1-1; 9 bases fit TRBD1. The CDR3 is 14 amino acids. Germline V CDR1 and CDR2: MDHEN, SYDVKM. J was trimmed by 7 bases and V by 8 bases; bases with no gene match: 11. The CDR3 DNA reads TGTGCCAGCGCGACGGACAGGGGCGTCCTTGAAGCTTTCTTT. Encoded protein: CASATDRGVLEAFF.

The chain links TRBV5-1 to TRBJ2-1, with 7 bases fitting TRBD2. Germline CDR1 and CDR2: SGHRS and YFSETQ. V was pared by 0 bases and J by 0 bases, with 3 bases of the junction left unmatched. This CDR3 comprises 16 residues. The CDR3 bases are TGCGCCAGCAGCTTGGGGGGGAGGGCCTCCTACAATGAGCAGTTCTTC. It translates to CASSLGGRASYNEQFF. Filled out from reference TRBV5-1 and TRBJ2-1, the complete variable domain reads KAGVTQTPRYLIKTRGQQVTLSCSPISGHRSVSWYQQTPGQGLQFLFEYFSETQRNKGNFPGRFSGRQFSNSRSEMNVSTLELGDSALYLCASSLGGRASYNEQFFGPGTRLTVL.

A note on this clone: The junction differs from germline at one of its ends, possibly a read error. The V call is TRBV28, the J call TRBJ2-5; D unclear. The CDR3 consists of 13 residues. Germline CDR1 is MDHEN and CDR2 is SYDVKM. The CDR3 here is CAGSAEYVETQYF. For the CDR3, the DNA is TGTGCCGGCAGTGCGGAGTACGTCGAGACCCAGTACTTC. Using reference TRBV28 and TRBJ2-5 for the parts outside the CDR3, the full variable domain is DVKVTQSSRYLVKRTGEKVFLECVQDMDHENMFWYRQDPGLGLRLIYFSYDVKMKEKGDIPEGYSVSREKKERFSLILESASTNQTSMYLCAGSAEYVETQYFGPGTRLLVL.

The chain has TRBV15 and TRBJ1-2, with 8 bases aligning to TRBD1. CDR3 size: 13 residues. With 5 bases clipped from V and 5 bases from J, the junction kept 4 bases outside the gene matches. CDR1 and CDR2 from the germline V gene are LNHNV and YYDKDF (reference sequence). CDR3 nucleotide sequence: TGTGCCACCAGCTATGACAGGGGTTATGGCTACACCTTC. This codes for CATSYDRGYGYTF.